Below, 3 T cell receptor beta chains from the same sample are listed, as sequenced in a study of human T cells and chemical hapten exposure. Via MiXCR, TCRdb re-called the RACE reads, giving one row per CDR3 protein. The sample lists approximately 340,000 distinct CDR3 sequences, roughly 6.9% occurring once. Time point given: patch test 1, 2 weeks after DPC sensitization. Treatment defined: therapeutic diphenylcyclopropenone sensitization with weekly scalp DPC. Sequences were derived from whole blood, sampled in connection with sensitization to the hapten diphenylcyclopropenone (DPC). The receptor source for this set is a woman between 18 and 29 years old with alopecia areata. Some clones in this sample may be carry-over from other donors' samples.

A single count supports this clonotype. The genes are TRBV10-3 and TRBJ2-4; D is perhaps TRBD1 (6 bases). The CDR3 is made up of 18 amino acids. Germline CDR1 reads ENHRY; CDR2 reads SYGVKD. Deletions cut 0 bases from V and 0 bases from J, with 15 bases between. CDR3 nucleotides: TGTGCCATCAGTGAGTCGAATGGGCAGGGGCGAGCCAAAAACATTCAGTACTTC. It encodes CAISESNGQGRAKNIQYF.

Only a few counts were recorded for this clonotype. The chain employs TRBV7-2 and TRBJ2-2; no reliable D call. Trimming cost V 1 base and J 1 base, with 7 bases left between them. The CDR3 is 15 amino acids. Germline V CDR1 and CDR2: SGHTA, FQGNSA. CDR3 residues: CASSLVVGNTGELFF. CDR3 in DNA: TGTGCCAGCAGCTTAGTTGTGGGGAACACCGGGGAGCTGTTTTTT.

This clonotype was detected many times. The rearrangement links TRBV7-2 to TRBJ2-1, with 10 bases lining up with TRBD1. With V trimmed by 3 bases and J by 2 bases, 1 base remained unmatched. The CDR3 consists of 15 residues. In germline, CDR1 is SGHTA, CDR2 FQGNSA. The CDR3 sequence is CASSFGQGAYNEQFF. In DNA, the CDR3 is TGTGCCAGCAGCTTCGGACAGGGGGCCTACAATGAGCAGTTCTTC.